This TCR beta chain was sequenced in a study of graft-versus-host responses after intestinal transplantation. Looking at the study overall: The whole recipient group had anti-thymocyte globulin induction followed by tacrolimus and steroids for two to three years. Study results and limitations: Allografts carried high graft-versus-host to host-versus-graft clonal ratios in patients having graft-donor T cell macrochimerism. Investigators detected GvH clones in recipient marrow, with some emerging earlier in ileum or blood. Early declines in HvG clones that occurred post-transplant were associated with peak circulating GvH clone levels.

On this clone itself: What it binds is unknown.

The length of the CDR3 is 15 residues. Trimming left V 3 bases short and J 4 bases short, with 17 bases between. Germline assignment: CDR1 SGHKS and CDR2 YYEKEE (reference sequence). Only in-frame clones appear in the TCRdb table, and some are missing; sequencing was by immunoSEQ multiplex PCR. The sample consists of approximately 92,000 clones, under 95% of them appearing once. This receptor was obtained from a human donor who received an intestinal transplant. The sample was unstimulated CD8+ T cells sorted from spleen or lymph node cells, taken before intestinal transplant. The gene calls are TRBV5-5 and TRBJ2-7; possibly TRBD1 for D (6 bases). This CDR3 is CASSWQQGFNYEQYF. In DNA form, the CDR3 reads TGTGCCAGCAGCTGGCAGCAGGGGTTTAATTACGAGCAGTACTTC.